This T cell receptor (beta chain) was recovered during a study of T-cell memory formation after mild COVID-19. This clonotype was detected a few times. CDR3 length: 15 residues. Trimming cost V 5 bases and J 0 bases; bases outside gene matches: 5. Germline V gene sequence: CDR1 LNHDA, CDR2 SQIVND (reference sequence). TCRdb reprocessed the 5' RACE reads with MiXCR, giving one entry per CDR3 protein. The data hold approximately 300,000 distinct CDR3 sequences, with 15% to 20% observed a single time. Specimen: PBMCs or a T cell subset sorted from them (not recorded which). This receptor was identified in a man younger than 30 who had mild COVID-19 (a few samples of this study predate the infection). Cell type and time point are not known. The chain recombines TRBV19 with TRBJ1-2, with 8 bases lining up with TRBD1. CDR3 sequence: CASSDWDRPNYGYTF. CDR3 sequence (DNA): TGTGCCAGTAGTGACTGGGACAGGCCTAACTATGGCTACACCTTC.